One and the same sample provided the 23 T cell receptor beta chains below, sequenced in a study of neoadjuvant nivolumab and ipilimumab in lung cancer. Profiling relied on immunoSEQ multiplex PCR, and the TCRdb table lists in-frame clones only, not all of them. Of fewer than 20,000 clones in the sample, roughly three quarters are singletons; the top ten hold approximately 8.1%. The material sequenced was tumor tissue, taken after neoadjuvant nivolumab, alone or with ipilimumab, at or shortly before surgery. Receptors were obtained from an adult with non-small cell lung cancer.

This chain uses TRBV5-1 with TRBJ2-5; tentatively, D is TRBD1 or TRBD2 (5 bases each). The CDR3 runs 14 residues. Germline V lookup: CDR1 SGHRS, CDR2 YFSETQ. V was cut by 1 base and J by 5 bases, with 12 bases left in between. The CDR3 sequence: CASSLQSEGETQYF. The CDR3 DNA follows: TGCGCCAGCAGCTTGCAGTCAGAGGGGGAGACCCAGTACTTC.

The chain has TRBV9 and TRBJ2-1, with D tentatively TRBD2 (5 bases). Deletions cut 3 bases from V and 9 bases from J, with 13 bases between. This CDR3 contains 13 residues. Germline V lookup: CDR1 SGDLS, CDR2 YYNGEE. The CDR3 spells CASSATGGGEQFF. The CDR3, as DNA: TGTGCCAGCAGCGCAACCGGAGGCGGTGAGCAGTTCTTC.

This clone was detected only once. V gene TRBV7-9 combines with J gene TRBJ2-7; no clear D gene. The germline V gene has CDR1 SEHNR and CDR2 FQNEAQ (reference sequence). The V end lost 2 bases, the J end lost 2 bases, and 7 bases lay between the germline ends. This CDR3 comprises 13 residues. CDR3 nucleotide sequence: TGTGCCAGCAGCTTACACGGTACCTACGAGCAGTACTTC. It is translated as CASSLHGTYEQYF.

V and J are TRBV29-1 and TRBJ2-2; 7 positions match TRBD1. The germline CDR1 and CDR2 sequences are SQVTM and ANQGSEA. Unmatched junction bases numbered 9, after V lost 7 bases and J lost 7 bases. This CDR3 contains 13 residues. DNA for the CDR3: TGCAGCGCCAGACAGGGTCATCTCGGGGAGCTGTTTTTT. It is translated as CSARQGHLGELFF.

This clone is a singleton in its sample. The chain joins TRBV27 to TRBJ1-1; D is perhaps TRBD1 (6 bases). CDR3 length equals 16 residues. Germline V gene sequence: CDR1 MNHEY, CDR2 SMNVEV (reference sequence). V shed 2 bases and J shed 5 bases, with 18 bases lying between them. CDR3 sequence: CASSLTTGNRGTEAFF. Written as DNA, the CDR3 is TGTGCCAGCAGTTTAACCACAGGGAATAGAGGGACTGAAGCTTTCTTT.

V gene TRBV11-2 combines with J gene TRBJ1-6; D perhaps matches TRBD1 (6 bases). The CDR3 covers 15 residues. V lost 2 bases to trimming and J lost 7 bases, with 12 bases between them. Per the germline V gene, CDR1 is SGHAT and CDR2 is FQNNGV. The CDR3 reads CASSLRNRENSPLHF. CDR3 nucleotides: TGTGCCAGCAGCTTAAGAAACAGGGAGAATTCACCCCTCCACTTT.

V and J are TRBV7-8 and TRBJ2-2; no definite D call. There are 17 residues in the CDR3. Looked up from germline, CDR1 is SGHVS and CDR2 is FQNEAQ. V was cut by 1 base and J by 1 base, with 13 bases left in between. CDR3 sequence: CASSLVSISLNTGELFF. Here the CDR3 DNA reads TGTGCCAGCAGCTTAGTCTCAATCAGCTTGAACACCGGGGAGCTGTTTTTT. Complete variable domain (other parts from reference TRBV7-8 and TRBJ2-2): GAGVSQSPRYKVAKRGQDVALRCDPISGHVSLFWYQQALGQGPEFLTYFQNEAQLDKSGLPSDRFFAERPEGSVSTLKIQRTQQEDSAVYLCASSLVSISLNTGELFFGEGSRLTVL.

The chain recombines TRBV7-2 with TRBJ1-1; D ambiguous. V lost 1 base to trimming and J lost 4 bases, with 7 bases between them. Germline values: CDR1 SGHTA, CDR2 FQGNSA. The CDR3 consists of 13 residues. CDR3 nucleotides: TGTGCCAGCAGCTTAGGGACGGCCACTGAAGCTTTCTTT. Protein product: CASSLGTATEAFF. The entire variable domain, with the rest obtained from reference TRBV7-2 and TRBJ1-1, is as follows: GAGVSQSPSNKVTEKGKDVELRCDPISGHTALYWYRQSLGQGLEFLIYFQGNSAPDKSGLPSDRFSAERTGGSVSTLTIQRTQQEDSAVYLCASSLGTATEAFFGQGTRLTVV.

This chain uses TRBV7-2 with TRBJ2-3; TRBD2 aligns across 12 bases. The germline V gene has CDR1 SGHTA and CDR2 FQGNSA. The CDR3 totals 14 residues. V dropped 6 bases and J dropped 5; count of bases not matched to a gene: 3. In nucleotides, the CDR3 is TGTGCCAGCAGGCGGACTAGCGGGGTAGATACGCAGTATTTT. Translated, it gives CASRRTSGVDTQYF.

This clone appeared a single time. The chain has TRBV6-5 and TRBJ1-4; TRBD1 might be the D (5 bases). CDR3 length: 13 amino acids. Germline CDR1 reads MNHEY; CDR2 reads SVGAGI. The V end lost 8 bases, the J end lost 6 bases, and 13 bases lay between the germline ends. DNA of the CDR3: TGTGCCAGCGGGCAAGACAGAGATGAAAAACTGTTTTTT. Translation: CASGQDRDEKLFF.

The chain links TRBV7-2 to TRBJ2-5, with D tentatively TRBD1 (7 bases). The CDR3 consists of 16 residues. With 1 base removed from V and 4 bases from J, the gap between germline ends came to 16 bases. CDR1 is SGHTA, CDR2 FQGNSA, per germline. CDR3 in amino acids: CASSLGAGGGGETQYF. CDR3 nucleotides: TGTGCCAGCAGCTTAGGGGCAGGGGGAGGCGGAGAGACCCAGTACTTC.

The V gene is TRBV6-5, the J gene TRBJ1-1; possible D gene TRBD1, 5 bases. The CDR3 contains 14 residues. Trimming shortened V by 2 bases and J by 7 bases, and 14 bases separated the two germline ends. The germline V gene has CDR1 MNHEY and CDR2 SVGAGI. The CDR3 coding sequence is TGTGCCAGCAGTTACGAATTGTCGGGGGATGAAGCTTTCTTT. It is translated as CASSYELSGDEAFF.

This chain links TRBV5-1 with TRBJ2-3; 15 bases match TRBD2. From germline, CDR1 is SGHRS and CDR2 YFSETQ. Germline trimming cut 0 bases from V and 4 bases from J; bases unmatched to any gene: 6. The CDR3 runs 18 residues. CDR3 nucleotide sequence: TGCGCCAGCAGCTTGGCCCGGACTAGCGGGGGGGCCCCAGATACGCAGTATTTT. Encoded protein: CASSLARTSGGAPDTQYF.

V usage is TRBV14 and J usage is TRBJ1-2, with 9 bases lining up with TRBD1. The V segment lost 1 base and the J segment 4 bases; nucleotides outside the gene matches: 4. The V gene's germline CDR1 is SGHDN and CDR2 FVKESK. The CDR3 is made up of 15 amino acids. CDR3 in DNA: TGTGCCAGCAGCCAAGCGGACAGGGGACCCTATGGCTACACCTTC. Translated: CASSQADRGPYGYTF.

This clone has just one count. V gene TRBV7-9 combines with J gene TRBJ2-7, with D unclear. This CDR3 spans 14 amino acids. The germline CDR1 and CDR2 sequences are SEHNR and FQNEAQ (reference sequence). Trimming pared 5 bases from V and 2 bases from J, leaving 13 bases between. The CDR3 here is CASSKGPFPYEQYF. The CDR3 coding sequence is TGTGCCAGCAGCAAGGGTCCGTTTCCCTACGAGCAGTACTTC.

V gene TRBV29-1 combines with J gene TRBJ2-5, with D perhaps TRBD1 (6 bases). The CDR3 extends over 15 amino acids. The ends were cut back, 2 bases at V and 0 bases at J, with 13 bases in the middle. Germline-derived CDR1 and CDR2 are SQVTM and ANQGSEA. The CDR3 loop is CSVELLRGYQETQYF. The CDR3 region has the DNA TGCAGCGTTGAACTCCTTAGGGGGTACCAAGAGACCCAGTACTTC.

The rearrangement joins TRBV7-9 to TRBJ1-1; perhaps TRBD1 as D (6 bases). CDR1 and CDR2 (germline): SEHNR, FQNEAQ (reference sequence). CDR3 length: 15 amino acids. Between the trimmed V and J ends, which lost 3 bases and 0 bases, there was a span of 11 bases. This CDR3 is CASSLSGAMNTEAFF. The CDR3 nucleotides read TGTGCCAGCAGCTTGTCAGGGGCTATGAACACTGAAGCTTTCTTT.

This chain uses TRBV7-9 with TRBJ1-5; D uncertain. CDR1 and CDR2 from the germline V gene are SEHNR and FQNEAQ (reference sequence). CDR3 length: 13 amino acids. Trimming left V 1 base short and J 6 bases short, with 7 bases between. The CDR3 coding sequence is TGTGCCAGCAGCTTAGGAAGCGCTCAGCCCCAGCATTTT. Protein: CASSLGSAQPQHF.

This clone was observed a single time. The V gene is TRBV12-5, the J gene TRBJ2-5; D possibly corresponds to TRBD2 (6 bases). V lost 5 bases and J 5 bases, leaving 15 bases between the germline ends. This CDR3 comprises 14 residues. Looked up from germline, CDR1 is LGHNT and CDR2 is FRNRAP. The CDR3 loop is CASGLGTAEETQYF. The CDR3, as DNA: TGTGCTAGTGGTCTCGGGACTGCGGAGGAGACCCAGTACTTC.

The V and J genes are TRBV6-5 and TRBJ1-3; tentatively, D is TRBD1 (5 bases). The germline V gene has CDR1 MNHEY and CDR2 SVGAGI. The V and J ends lost 0 bases and 2 bases respectively, with 8 bases between them. The CDR3 totals 15 residues. CDR3 residues: CASSYSGETGNTIYF. The CDR3 coding sequence is TGTGCCAGCAGTTACTCGGGGGAAACTGGAAACACCATATATTTT.

The genes are TRBV6-1 and TRBJ2-4; D may match TRBD1 or TRBD2 (5 bases each). The CDR3 totals 13 residues. Germline V CDR1 and CDR2: MNHNS, SASEGT. Trimming removed 6 bases from V and 8 bases from J, with 14 bases in between. CDR3 nucleotides: TGTGCCAGCAGCCGGGACCTTCGAGACATTCAGTACTTC. Protein product: CASSRDLRDIQYF.

This clone was detected once. The chain employs TRBV11-2 and TRBJ2-1, with 8 bases lining up with TRBD1. This CDR3 is built from 13 residues. CDR1 and CDR2 from the germline V gene are SGHAT and FQNNGV. Unmatched junction bases numbered 6, after V lost 4 bases and J lost 10 bases. In DNA, the CDR3 is TGTGCCAGCAGCTCAGACAGGGGAGGAGAGCAGTTCTTC. The encoded protein is CASSSDRGGEQFF.

The chain couples TRBV2 to TRBJ1-6; no clear D. CDR3 length: 15 residues. CDR1 and CDR2 from the germline V gene are SNHLY and FYNNEI. V was clipped by 5 bases and J by 3 bases, with 11 bases between them. The CDR3 coding sequence is TGTGCCAGCAGTTTGGACGGGAGCTATAATTCACCCCTCCACTTT. Its protein product is CASSLDGSYNSPLHF.